Presented here are 21 T cell receptor beta chains from one specimen sequenced in a study of cytomegalovirus exposure and HLA in healthy donors. This PCR relied on a set of 60 Vbeta primers and 13 Jbeta primers. Assay: immunoSEQ multiplex PCR; the TCRdb copy retains only in-frame clones and omits some. The sample holds roughly 110,000 clones; nearly 75% are singletons and the top ten take around 5%. The sequencing input was PBMCs. The source of these receptors is a man younger than 40 in good health and CMV-seropositive.

The chain links TRBV6-5 to TRBJ1-3; unclear D gene. The CDR3 loop spans 14 amino acids. Trimming removed 10 bases at V and 0 bases at J, with 13 bases between. The V gene's germline CDR1 is MNHEY and CDR2 SVGAGI. Here the CDR3 DNA reads TGTGCCACCCGGGTCGGAGCCTCTGGAAACACCATATATTTT. Its protein is CATRVGASGNTIYF.

This clone was counted between two and nine times. The rearrangement uses TRBV4-2 and TRBJ1-6; D is perhaps TRBD1 (6 bases). Per the germline V gene, CDR1 is LGHNA and CDR2 is YNFKEQ. The V end lost 1 base, the J end lost 8 bases, and 12 bases lay between the germline ends. This CDR3 is built from 15 residues. The CDR3 loop reads CASSQGGLMDSPLHF. Here the CDR3 DNA reads TGTGCCAGCAGCCAAGGGGGGCTTATGGATTCACCCCTCCACTTT.

This chain joins TRBV4-2 and TRBJ1-2; D unresolved. CDR1 and CDR2 (germline): LGHNA, YNFKEQ. V lost 0 bases, J lost 6 bases, and 17 bases lay in between. The CDR3 totals 16 residues. The CDR3 sequence: CASSQDVDRRLNGYTF. The CDR3, as DNA: TGTGCCAGCAGCCAAGATGTAGATAGGCGACTGAATGGCTACACCTTC.

V is TRBV9 and J is TRBJ1-1; D might be TRBD1 (5 bases). V lost 3 bases to trimming and J lost 0 bases, with 9 bases between them. This CDR3 comprises 14 residues. Germline CDR1 SGDLS, CDR2 YYNGEE. The CDR3 bases are TGTGCCAGCAGCGAGGGGACTATGAACACTGAAGCTTTCTTT. Translated: CASSEGTMNTEAFF.

This chain connects TRBV15 to TRBJ1-4, with TRBD1 as a possible D gene (6 bases). Trimming left V 5 bases short and J 6 bases short, with 16 bases between. Germline V CDR1 and CDR2: LNHNV, YYDKDF (reference sequence). The CDR3 is 15 amino acids. CDR3 in amino acids: CATSGLMTGDEKLFF. CDR3 nucleotides: TGTGCCACCAGCGGACTGATGACAGGTGATGAAAAACTGTTTTTT.

This clone appeared once. This chain uses TRBV29-1 with TRBJ2-1; 12 bases align to TRBD2. The germline V gene encodes CDR1 SQVTM and CDR2 ANQGSEA. Germline trimming cut 0 bases from V and 4 bases from J; bases unmatched to any gene: 13. The CDR3 totals 19 residues. The CDR3 bases are TGCAGCGTTGAAGACATTCAGGGAACCACTAGCGGGGGGTACAATGAGCAGTTCTTC. Its protein is CSVEDIQGTTSGGYNEQFF.

This clone was observed a few times. The chain recombines TRBV2 with TRBJ1-1, with 8 bases aligning to TRBD1. Germline V gene sequence: CDR1 SNHLY, CDR2 FYNNEI. The CDR3 sequence is 14 residues long. V lost 7 bases to trimming and J lost 4 bases; unmatched junction nucleotides: 8. The CDR3 protein is CASIFRGRGTEAFF. In nucleotides, the CDR3 is TGTGCCAGCATCTTCAGGGGGCGCGGCACTGAAGCTTTCTTT.

The V call is TRBV4-3, the J call TRBJ2-5; 10 bases are shared with TRBD2. With V trimmed by 4 bases and J by 5 bases, 4 bases remained unmatched. Germline loops: CDR1 LGHNA, CDR2 YSLEER. This CDR3 is built from 14 residues. CDR3 nucleotide sequence: TGCGCCAGCAGCCCCCTAGCGGGGGAGGAGACCCAGTACTTC. Translated: CASSPLAGEETQYF.

This chain joins TRBV9 and TRBJ2-5; a weak D match, TRBD1 (5 bases). The CDR3 is 14 residues long. From germline, CDR1 is SGDLS and CDR2 YYNGEE. The germline V and J ends were trimmed by 3 bases and 5 bases, with 14 bases remaining between them. CDR3 in amino acids: CASSAQLGQETQYF. The CDR3 DNA sequence: TGTGCCAGCAGCGCTCAACTGGGGCAGGAGACCCAGTACTTC.

In regard to this clone: An end of the junction does not agree with germline; a read error may underlie this. The gene calls are TRBV7-9 and TRBJ2-3, with TRBD2 identical over 10 bases. From germline, CDR1 is SEHNR and CDR2 FQNEAQ (reference sequence). This CDR3 comprises 16 residues. In DNA, the CDR3 is TGTTCCAGCAGTTACCCTAGCGGGGGCCGCACAGATACGCAGTATTTT. As protein: CSSSYPSGGRTDTQYF.

This clone was counted only a few times. V and J are TRBV5-6 and TRBJ2-7; a possible D gene is TRBD1 (6 bases). The CDR3 length is 14 residues. Germline loops: CDR1 SGHDT, CDR2 YYEEEE. V was shortened by 0 bases and J by 0 bases, with 7 bases between the two germline ends. CDR3 loop: CASSLEGDSYEQYF. In DNA, the CDR3 is TGTGCCAGCAGCTTGGAGGGGGACTCCTACGAGCAGTACTTC. Full variable domain (missing parts from reference TRBV5-6 and TRBJ2-7): DAGVTQSPTHLIKTRGQQVTLRCSPKSGHDTVSWYQQALGQGPQFIFQYYEEEERQRGNFPDRFSGHQFPNYSSELNVNALLLGDSALYLCASSLEGDSYEQYFGPGTRLTVT.

The genes are TRBV27 and TRBJ1-5; 11 positions agree with TRBD1. Germline values: CDR1 MNHEY, CDR2 SMNVEV (reference sequence). Losses at the gene ends were 10 bases for V and 7 bases for J; bases not matched to a gene: 12. The CDR3 has 15 residues. CDR3 DNA sequence: TGTGCCACCGACAGGACAGGGGGCCTTGAACAGCCCCAGCATTTT. Translating gives CATDRTGGLEQPQHF.

The V and J genes are TRBV19 and TRBJ2-1, with 7 nucleotides matching TRBD1. Germline V CDR1 and CDR2: LNHDA, SQIVND (reference sequence). The CDR3 covers 16 residues. Trimming cost V 0 bases and J 1 base; bases outside gene matches: 3. The CDR3 protein is CASSIEPGGSYNEQFF. The CDR3 DNA sequence: TGTGCCAGTAGTATAGAACCAGGGGGATCCTACAATGAGCAGTTCTTC.

The V gene is TRBV7-3, the J gene TRBJ2-2; D may be TRBD2 (5 bases). Germline CDR1 SGHTA, CDR2 FQGTGA. The CDR3 spans 18 residues. The V end was cut by 1 base, the J end by 3 bases, with 18 bases between. In DNA form, the CDR3 reads TGTGCCAGCAGCTTAAGTCCTAGCACGATACGGGACACCGGGGAGCTGTTTTTT. Residues: CASSLSPSTIRDTGELFF.

V is TRBV5-1 and J is TRBJ1-2; TRBD1 matches at 8 bases. This CDR3 has 18 residues. Germline V lookup: CDR1 SGHRS, CDR2 YFSETQ. V lost 0 bases and J lost 3; bases outside the gene matches: 13. This CDR3 is CASSLVGYLMGQDYGYTF. CDR3 nucleotides: TGCGCCAGCAGCTTGGTTGGTTACCTTATGGGACAGGACTATGGCTACACCTTC. The variable domain in full, completed from reference TRBV5-1 and TRBJ1-2, reads KAGVTQTPRYLIKTRGQQVTLSCSPISGHRSVSWYQQTPGQGLQFLFEYFSETQRNKGNFPGRFSGRQFSNSRSEMNVSTLELGDSALYLCASSLVGYLMGQDYGYTFGSGTRLTVV.

This clone was observed once. This chain uses TRBV29-1 with TRBJ2-1; 9 bases match TRBD1. Germline V gene lookup returns CDR1 SQVTM and CDR2 ANQGSEA. The CDR3 spans 12 residues. J lost 10 bases, V lost 6 bases, and 7 bases had no gene match. The CDR3 DNA sequence: TGCAGCGTGGGGGACAGGGCTGGGGAGCAGTTCTTC. Its protein is CSVGDRAGEQFF.

The rearrangement joins TRBV25-1 to TRBJ2-5; TRBD2 agrees at 9 bases. The CDR3 contains 16 residues. V was clipped by 0 bases and J by 2 bases; unmatched bases: 4. Germline CDR1 is MGHDK and CDR2 is SYGVNS. Here the CDR3 DNA reads TGTGCCAGCAGTGAATATCTAGCGGGAACTCAAGAGACCCAGTACTTC. It codes for CASSEYLAGTQETQYF.

This rearrangement joins TRBV19 to TRBJ1-5; possibly TRBD1 for D (6 bases). Trimming left V 5 bases short and J 3 bases short, with 11 bases between. Germline assignment: CDR1 LNHDA and CDR2 SQIVND (reference sequence). This CDR3 contains 14 residues. CDR3 bases: TGTGCCAGTAGTGTACAGGGCCTCAATCAGCCCCAGCATTTT. Amino acids: CASSVQGLNQPQHF. Based on the CDR3 plus reference TRBV19 and TRBJ1-5, the full variable domain is DGGITQSPKYLFRKEGQNVTLSCEQNLNHDAMYWYRQDPGQGLRLIYYSQIVNDFQKGDIAEGYSVSREKKESFPLTVTSAQKNPTAFYLCASSVQGLNQPQHFGDGTRLSIL.

The rearrangement uses TRBV4-3 and TRBJ2-2; 10 bases are a match to TRBD1. The V and J ends lost 2 bases and 6 bases, in that order; junction bases with no gene match: 3. Germline-derived CDR1 and CDR2 are LGHNA and YSLEER. The CDR3 consists of 15 residues. In DNA form, the CDR3 reads TGCGCCAGCAGCCAACTGACAGGGGGCCCCGGGGAGCTGTTTTTT. Translation: CASSQLTGGPGELFF.

The chain combines TRBV4-1 with TRBJ2-7; possible D gene TRBD1, 5 bases. The CDR3 is 15 residues long. Deletions cut 0 bases from V and 1 base from J, with 10 bases between. From germline, CDR1 is MGHRA and CDR2 YSYEKL. The CDR3 loop reads CASSQEGDSSYEQYF. CDR3 DNA: TGCGCCAGCAGCCAAGAAGGAGACAGTTCCTACGAGCAGTACTTC.

This chain connects TRBV4-2 to TRBJ1-5; no clear D gene. V was clipped by 0 bases and J by 0 bases, with 12 bases between them. This CDR3 region has 17 residues. In germline, CDR1 is LGHNA, CDR2 YNFKEQ. The CDR3 DNA reads TGTGCCAGCAGCCAAGATATCCGAGGAAATAGCAATCAGCCCCAGCATTTT. It specifies CASSQDIRGNSNQPQHF.